The next 16 T cell receptor beta chains were all read from a single sample in a study of blood T cell repertoires in COVID-19. Profiled with immunoSEQ multiplex PCR; TCRdb holds only in-frame clones, not every one. This table has tens of thousands of clones, approximately 91% appearing once. Sequencing was done on a sample of peripheral blood. All receptors derive from a woman aged 45 to 65 with active or convalescent COVID-19.

The rearrangement joins TRBV9 to TRBJ2-1; 9 bases match TRBD2. Germline trimming cut 3 bases from V and 3 bases from J; bases unmatched to any gene: 4. The V gene's germline CDR1 is SGDLS and CDR2 YYNGEE. This CDR3 spans 15 amino acids. CDR3 in amino acids: CASSASGRSYNEQFF. The CDR3, as DNA: TGTGCCAGCAGCGCCAGCGGGAGGAGCTACAATGAGCAGTTCTTC.

This sequence joins TRBV7-6 and TRBJ2-5, with TRBD2 matching over 10 bases. The J segment lost 9 bases and the V segment lost 0 bases, leaving 10 bases of the junction unmatched. Germline loops: CDR1 SGHVS, CDR2 FNYEAQ. The CDR3 runs 16 residues. The CDR3 protein is CASSLAAGTSVGAQYF. CDR3 sequence (DNA): TGTGCCAGCAGCTTAGCGGCCGGGACTAGCGTGGGGGCCCAGTACTTC.

This chain joins TRBV6-5 and TRBJ1-1; 8 bases map to TRBD1. CDR3 length: 15 residues. The V and J ends lost 5 bases and 5 bases, in that order; junction bases with no gene match: 10. The V gene's germline CDR1 is MNHEY and CDR2 SVGAGI. The CDR3 region is CASSPLTGARTEAFF. The CDR3 nucleotides are TGTGCCAGCAGTCCCCTGACAGGGGCGAGGACTGAAGCTTTCTTT.

The chain employs TRBV7-9 and TRBJ1-1, with TRBD1 as a possible D gene (5 bases). The CDR3 sequence is 14 residues long. V was cut by 0 bases and J by 3 bases, with 8 bases left in between. From germline, CDR1 is SEHNR and CDR2 FQNEAQ (reference sequence). The CDR3 reads CASSLAGAHTEAFF. CDR3 in DNA: TGTGCCAGCAGCTTAGCTGGGGCACACACTGAAGCTTTCTTT.

This clone was observed once. The rearrangement joins TRBV6-5 to TRBJ2-5; D remains unclear. Germline V gene data show CDR1 as MNHEY and CDR2 as SVGAGI. V shed 0 bases and J shed 6 bases, with 5 bases lying between them. There are 12 residues in the CDR3. DNA for the CDR3: TGTGCCAGCAGTTACTCGAGGCAGACCCAGTACTTC. Amino acids: CASSYSRQTQYF.

The chain recombines TRBV20-1 with TRBJ2-3; D perhaps matches TRBD2 (5 bases). The CDR3 totals 14 residues. From germline, CDR1 is DFQATT and CDR2 SNEGSKA (reference sequence). V lost 3 bases and J 3 bases, leaving 13 bases between the germline ends. CDR3 region: CSASRGSETDTQYF. As DNA, the CDR3 is TGCAGTGCTAGTCGGGGTTCCGAGACAGATACGCAGTATTTT.

The gene calls are TRBV28 and TRBJ1-3, with a weak D call TRBD1 (6 bases). Germline assignment: CDR1 MDHEN and CDR2 SYDVKM. V was trimmed by 6 bases and J by 0 bases, leaving 6 bases between them. This CDR3 region has 13 residues. In DNA form, the CDR3 reads TGTGCCAGCAGAGGGGGCTCTGGAAACACCATATATTTT. Protein sequence: CASRGGSGNTIYF.

In its sample, this clone was seen once. The chain employs TRBV27 and TRBJ1-2; no firm D call. The ends were cut back, 3 bases at V and 10 bases at J, with 12 bases in the middle. Per germline, CDR1 MNHEY and CDR2 SMNVEV (reference sequence). This CDR3 has 12 residues. CDR3 protein: CASSFGGPDYTF. For the CDR3, the DNA is TGTGCCAGCAGTTTTGGAGGGCCCGACTACACCTTC.

The rearrangement uses TRBV21-1 and TRBJ1-4; the D segment call TRBD1 is taken from the table without a DNA check. TRBV21-1 is given as a pseudogene. The CDR3 is made up of 16 amino acids. The CDR3 reads CASSKEDRGTNEKLFF. In DNA, the CDR3 is TGTGCCAGCAGCAAGGAAGACAGGGGAACTAATGAAAAACTGTTTTTT.

The genes are TRBV6-5 and TRBJ2-1; 8 bases match TRBD2. This CDR3 region has 14 residues. Germline V gene lookup returns CDR1 MNHEY and CDR2 SVGAGI. Trimming took 8 bases from V and 8 from J; bases not matched to a gene: 11. This CDR3 is CASSPSGRTHEQFF. CDR3 DNA sequence: TGTGCCAGCTCTCCAAGCGGGAGAACCCATGAGCAGTTCTTC.

As to this clone: At one boundary the junction diverges from the germline segment, which might be a read error. This chain's CDR3 is CASTLGSGSSTDTQYF. CDR3 bases: TGCGCCAGCACCTTGGGGAGTGGATCTAGCACAGATACGCAGTATTTT. The rearrangement links TRBV5-1 to TRBJ2-3; perhaps TRBD2 as D (5 bases). CDR3 length: 16 amino acids. Germline lookup yields CDR1 SGHRS and CDR2 YFSETQ.

The chain recombines TRBV6-5 with TRBJ2-1, with 9 positions matching TRBD1. From germline, CDR1 is MNHEY and CDR2 SVGAGI. The CDR3 loop spans 15 amino acids. Trimming cost V 6 bases and J 3 bases; bases outside gene matches: 6. CDR3 region: CASSPTGQGYNEQFF. The CDR3 nucleotides read TGTGCCAGCAGCCCCACGGGACAGGGCTACAATGAGCAGTTCTTC.

This clone was counted a single time. The CDR3: CASSIGPTDLYGYTF. As DNA, the CDR3 is TGTGCCAGTAGTATAGGCCCGACAGATCTCTATGGCTACACCTTC. V is TRBV19 and J is TRBJ1-2, with D possibly TRBD1 on 5 matching bases. The germline gives CDR1 LNHDA, CDR2 SQIVND (reference sequence). The germline V and J ends were trimmed by 1 base and 4 bases, with 13 bases remaining between them. There are 15 residues in the CDR3. Based on the CDR3 plus reference TRBV19 and TRBJ1-2, the full variable domain is DGGITQSPKYLFRKEGQNVTLSCEQNLNHDAMYWYRQDPGQGLRLIYYSQIVNDFQKGDIAEGYSVSREKKESFPLTVTSAQKNPTAFYLCASSIGPTDLYGYTFGSGTRLTVV.

The V and J genes are TRBV29-1 and TRBJ2-2; 15 bases are a match to TRBD2. This CDR3 is built from 15 residues. Germline V gene lookup returns CDR1 SQVTM and CDR2 ANQGSEA. V lost 8 bases and J lost 7; bases outside the gene matches: 8. In nucleotides, the CDR3 is TGCAGCCATCCCGGACTAGCGGGAGGGCTCGGGGAGCTGTTTTTT. This codes for CSHPGLAGGLGELFF.

This clone has only a few counts. The J gene is TRBJ2-7, the V gene TRBV5-1, with 7 bases aligning to TRBD1. Per the germline V gene, CDR1 is SGHRS and CDR2 is YFSETQ. Trimming at V came to 0 bases and at J to 5 bases, leaving 5 bases not matched to a gene. The CDR3 length is 14 residues. Here the CDR3 DNA reads TGCGCCAGCAGCTTGGGACAGGGTTATAACGAGCAGTACTTC. Its translation: CASSLGQGYNEQYF.

This chain joins TRBV28 and TRBJ1-2, with 7 bases identical to TRBD1. CDR3 length equals 16 residues. Per the germline V gene, CDR1 is MDHEN and CDR2 is SYDVKM. V gave up 7 bases and J gave up 4 bases; unmatched junction bases: 15. CDR3 sequence: CASTQAAETGSYGYTF. Written as DNA, the CDR3 is TGTGCCAGCACCCAAGCGGCCGAGACAGGGAGCTATGGCTACACCTTC.